The clone carrying this T cell receptor beta chain has at least ten counts. The V end lost 4 bases, the J end lost 3 bases, and 16 bases lay between the germline ends. Germline-derived CDR1 and CDR2 are SQVTM and ANQGSEA. This CDR3 region has 14 residues. Amplified regions were TCR beta CDR3 sequences from RNA transcripts. First-round RT-PCR targeting the TCR CDR3 was performed with the HTBI primer set. Each CDR3 protein gets one entry after TCRdb re-called the multiplex PCR reads with MiXCR. The data hold roughly 380,000 distinct CDR3 sequences, with 14% observed a single time. This sample stems from a study of T cells in Graves' hyperthyroidism and ophthalmopathy.

The chain employs TRBV29-1 and TRBJ2-7; possibly TRBD1 or TRBD2 for D (6 bases each). This TCR came from a woman aged 60 to 75 with Graves' hyperthyroidism. Source material: blood. The CDR3 DNA reads TGCAGCGTTGTGGGGATTGGAGGGGGCTACGAGCAGTACTTC. Residues: CSVVGIGGGYEQYF.